Listed below are T cell receptor beta chains from one sample, sequenced in a study of T cells in localized non-small cell lung cancer. The method was immunoSEQ multiplex PCR; TCRdb's version includes in-frame clones alone and lacks a portion of them. Of around 28,000 clones in the sample, 70% to 90% were seen once. The sequences come from peripheral blood, collected before any cancer treatment. Every receptor here comes from a female donor at least 60 years old with stage I lung adenocarcinoma. The CDR3 runs from the conserved cysteine through the conserved F or W. Each record gives: clone size, D gene, J gene, V gene, CDR3 DNA, CDR3 protein. A D gene is named only where the DNA matches it firmly. For some rows the clone size is stated as once, few or many, or as a class when expanded; others skip it.

clone_size: .
d_call: .
j_call: TRBJ1-5
v_call: TRBV4-3
cdr3_nt: TGCGCCAGCAGCCAAGCAAGGGATGGGTTTAATCAGCCCCAGCATTTT
cdr3_aa: CASSQARDGFNQPQHF

clone_size: .
d_call: TRBD2
j_call: TRBJ2-3
v_call: TRBV5-4
cdr3_nt: TGTGCCAGCAACCTTGGGGGAGCGGGGCGCACAGATACGCAGTATTTT
cdr3_aa: CASNLGGAGRTDTQYF

clone_size: .
d_call: .
j_call: TRBJ1-2
v_call: TRBV19
cdr3_nt: TGTGCCAGTAGTAAGGACAAAAGCTATGGCTACACCTTC
cdr3_aa: CASSKDKSYGYTF

clone_size: .
d_call: TRBD1
j_call: TRBJ2-1
v_call: TRBV10-1
cdr3_nt: TGCGCCAGCAGTGATCCGGGACAGGGCAGGTATGAGCAGTTCTTC
cdr3_aa: CASSDPGQGRYEQFF

clone_size: .
d_call: TRBD1
j_call: TRBJ2-7
v_call: TRBV7-6
cdr3_nt: TGTGCCAGCAGCTTAGTTTCAGGGGGCATTTACGAGCAGTACTTC
cdr3_aa: CASSLVSGGIYEQYF

clone_size: few
d_call: .
j_call: TRBJ1-2
v_call: TRBV7-3
cdr3_nt: TGTGCCAGCAGCCATCCCAAGAGGAGGAATCCCAATCCCTATGGCTACACCTTC
cdr3_aa: CASSHPKRRNPNPYGYTF

clone_size: .
d_call: TRBD2
j_call: TRBJ2-1
v_call: TRBV29-1
cdr3_nt: TGCAGCGTCGGTAGGACTAGCGGGGGCAATGAGCAGTTCTTC
cdr3_aa: CSVGRTSGGNEQFF

clone_size: .
d_call: TRBD1
j_call: TRBJ1-2
v_call: TRBV28
cdr3_nt: TGTGCCAGCAGTTTTTCTACTCTCGGACAGGCGATTAACTATGGCTACACCTTC
cdr3_aa: CASSFSTLGQAINYGYTF

clone_size: .
d_call: TRBD2
j_call: TRBJ2-1
v_call: TRBV11-3
cdr3_nt: TGTGCCAGCAGCCCATCTAGCGGGAGCGTTTCTGAGCAGTTCTTC
cdr3_aa: CASSPSSGSVSEQFF

clone_size: once
d_call: TRBD2
j_call: TRBJ2-1
v_call: TRBV10-3
cdr3_nt: TGTGCCAGTAGCGGGCCCGATGAGCAGTTCTTC
cdr3_aa: CASSGPDEQFF

clone_size: .
d_call: .
j_call: TRBJ1-3
v_call: TRBV5-1
cdr3_nt: TGCGCCAGCAGCTTGAGCAGGACAGCCGTATTCTCTGGAAACACCATATATTTT
cdr3_aa: CASSLSRTAVFSGNTIYF

clone_size: once
d_call: .
j_call: TRBJ2-5
v_call: TRBV15
cdr3_nt: TGTGCCACCAGCAGAGATCTAGTAGAGACCCAGTACTTC
cdr3_aa: CATSRDLVETQYF